This T cell receptor beta chain was sequenced for a study of shared clonotypes between healthy human individuals. Overall study context: Researchers drew samples from a couple of women and a few men aged 18 to 49.

Genomic DNA for unsorted samples, which was extracted with the QIAamp DNA Blood Mini kit, came from around 93 million PBMCs. Trimming took 0 bases from V and 4 from J, leaving 12 bases between them. This CDR3 has 16 amino acids. CDR1 and CDR2 from the germline V gene are LGHNA and YNFKEQ. Data came from immunoSEQ multiplex PCR; TCRdb stores just in-frame clones and leaves some out. The table records around 500,000 clones, roughly four fifths of them present only once. Sequencing was done on a sample of PBMCs. The sequence derives from a woman in her thirties or forties in good health. Some clones in this sample may be carry-over from other donors' samples. The V gene is TRBV4-2, the J gene TRBJ2-2, with D unresolved. CDR3: CASSQDLSFLTGELFF. CDR3 sequence (DNA): TGTGCCAGCAGCCAAGATCTTAGCTTTCTCACCGGGGAGCTGTTTTTT.